This T cell receptor (beta chain) appears in the sequencing data of a study of Ad26.COV2.S vaccination and SARS-CoV-2 variants (dated by TCRdb to the early 2020s). Looking at the study overall: Vaccine-arm donors came from COV1001, a multicentre, randomized, double-blind, placebo-controlled phase I-IIa trial of Ad26.COV2.S in healthy adults. The TCR-sequenced set comprised about 32 samples: some 20 Ad26.COV2.S vaccine recipients, 5 placebo recipients and 8 SARS-CoV-2 convalescent individuals. Ad26.COV2.S was administered intramuscularly at 5 x 10^10 or 1 x 10^11 viral particles, either as a single shot or as two shots given 56 days apart. TCRbeta repertoire sequencing was used to assess the specificity and breadth of SARS-CoV-2-reactive T cell receptors after Ad26.COV2.S vaccination. Trial participants were randomized into five groups of five, in which low-dose or high-dose Ad26.COV2.S was given once or twice, or placebo was given on both occasions. Investigators did not know the trial group allocation while performing experiments and assessing outcomes.

Study-level results and caveats: Higher spike-specific TCR breadth was observed in Ad26.COV2.S recipients than in placebo recipients (P = 0.0014). Substantial breadth of spike-specific CD8+ and CD4+ T cell responses was reported after vaccination. Comparable non-spike TCR breadth was observed between vaccine and placebo recipients, consistent with only spike being contained in the vaccine. The authors noted that total T cell responses may have been underestimated by the TCR breadth and depth analyses. The study was not powered for comparison of responses between vaccine doses or regimens.

Trimming removed 6 bases from V and 7 bases from J, leaving 13 bases between the germline ends. The germline V gene (reference sequence) supplies CDR1 SEHNR and CDR2 FQNEAQ. Spanning cysteine to phenylalanine, the CDR3 consists of 12 amino acids. The read is trimmed to its CDR3 DNA, 36 bases read in frame from base 1. Details on this clone: It has no known antigen specificity. One base away there is no much larger clone; base qualities are not given.

The immunoSEQ Assay was the method used to sequence TCRbeta CDR3 regions. After extraction, genomic DNA underwent amplification by bias-controlled multiplex PCR, followed by high-throughput sequencing. Per the original workflow: To quantify the absolute abundance of every unique TCRbeta CDR3 region, sequences were collapsed and filtered. T cell fraction was estimated by normalizing TCRbeta template counts to usable DNA, which was measured by amplifying reference genes present in all nucleated cells. Repertoire TCRs were annotated as SARS-CoV-2-specific when V gene, CDR3 amino acid sequence and J gene were exactly matched to a known reactive TCR set. MIRA supplied the reference SARS-CoV-2 TCR set, which was filtered for enrichment in COVID-19-positive ImmuneCODE repertoires so that public or cross-reactive TCRs were removed. Using the MIRA antigens, annotated TCRs were further analysed by specific ORF or by position within an ORF. Depth was the summed frequency of annotated unique rearrangements, while breadth was defined as annotated unique rearrangements over total unique productive rearrangements. Two-sided Wilcoxon rank-sum tests were applied when comparing TCR breadth between groups. This immuneACCESS table, as held by TCRdb, lists in-frame sequences with V and J called but not all clones. Of the missing ones, under half trace to an unresolved V gene in checked studies; the others have no known cause. V and J calls and clone size are given by that table; D and trimming were obtained from the DNA. Within this sample are approximately 480,000 clones, with 70% to 90% of them counted one time only. The ten top clones hold roughly 13% of the sample.

This specimen's treatment or condition label, per the study, means: around 19 received Ad26.COV2.S at low or high dose, single or two shots; five or six received placebo; per-sample allocation not given. Repertoires of vaccine and placebo recipients were sequenced from samples taken on day 63 after the first injection. Cohort 1b enrolled 25 or so adults aged 18-55 years at a single site in Boston, USA, between 29 July and 7 August 2020. Ad26.COV2.S was a replication-incompetent adenovirus type 26 vector that expressed a prefusion-stabilized SARS-CoV-2 spike protein derived from the original Wuhan strain.

The sample here was peripheral blood, taken in a trial of Ad26.COV2.S vaccine versus placebo. This TCR was recovered from a person between 18 and 65 years old who received the Ad26.COV2.S COVID-19 vaccine or a placebo. The V and J segments used are TRBV7-9 and TRBJ2-7; the D gene could be TRBD1 or TRBD2, each one agreeing over 5 bases. The DNA is as follows: TGTGCCAGCAGTCGAGGGGATAGAGAGCAGTACTTC. Its protein reads: CASSRGDREQYF.